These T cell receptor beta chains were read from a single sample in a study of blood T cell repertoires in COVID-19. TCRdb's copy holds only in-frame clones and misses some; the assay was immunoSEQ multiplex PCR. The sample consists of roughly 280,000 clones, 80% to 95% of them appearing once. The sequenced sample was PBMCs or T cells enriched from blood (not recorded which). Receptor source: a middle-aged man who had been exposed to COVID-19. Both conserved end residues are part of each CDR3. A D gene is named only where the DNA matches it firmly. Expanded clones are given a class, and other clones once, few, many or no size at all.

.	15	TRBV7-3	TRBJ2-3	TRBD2	CASSLGTSGTDTQYF	TGTGCCAGCAGCTTAGGGACTAGCGGGACAGATACGCAGTATTTT
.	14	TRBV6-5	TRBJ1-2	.	CASTDGEGHYGYTF	TGTGCCAGCACCGATGGGGAGGGCCACTATGGCTACACCTTC
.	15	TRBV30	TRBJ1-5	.	CAWSAYAGGTQPQHF	TGTGCCTGGAGTGCGTACGCCGGGGGGACTCAGCCCCAGCATTTT
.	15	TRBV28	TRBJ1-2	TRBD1	CASSYWDRVWEGYTF	TGTGCCAGCAGTTACTGGGACAGGGTATGGGAGGGCTACACCTTC
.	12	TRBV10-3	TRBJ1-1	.	CAIRRANTEAFF	TGTGCCATCAGGAGGGCGAACACTGAAGCTTTCTTT
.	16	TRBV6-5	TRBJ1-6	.	CASSYSVPAGNSPLHF	TGTGCCAGCAGTTACTCGGTTCCAGCGGGTAATTCACCCCTCCACTTT
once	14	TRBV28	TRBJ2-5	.	CATMDFLEGETQYF	TGTGCCACCATGGACTTTTTAGAGGGAGAGACCCAGTACTTC
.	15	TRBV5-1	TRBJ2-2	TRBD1	CASTLQGMVTGELFF	TGCGCCAGCACCTTACAGGGGATGGTCACCGGGGAGCTGTTTTTT
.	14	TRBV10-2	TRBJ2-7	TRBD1	CASSDLLTGGEQYF	TGCGCCAGCAGTGACCTTCTGACAGGGGGCGAGCAGTACTTC
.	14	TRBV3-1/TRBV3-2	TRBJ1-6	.	CASSQGGSKPPLHF	TGTGCCAGCAGCCAAGGAGGTTCCAAGCCACCCCTCCACTTT
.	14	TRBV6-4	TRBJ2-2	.	CASRTQTNTGELFF	TGTGCCAGCAGAACACAAACGAACACCGGGGAGCTGTTTTTT
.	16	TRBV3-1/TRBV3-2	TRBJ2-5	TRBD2	CASSPGLAGGRGTQYF	TGTGCCAGCAGTCCGGGACTAGCGGGAGGGCGAGGGACCCAGTACTTC
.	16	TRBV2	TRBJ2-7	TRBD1	CASSDPRTGVSYEQYF	TGTGCCAGCAGTGACCCTAGGACAGGGGTGTCCTACGAGCAGTACTTC
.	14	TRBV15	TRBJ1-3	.	CATSVQGPGNTIYF	TGTGCCACCAGCGTACAGGGTCCCGGAAACACCATATATTTT
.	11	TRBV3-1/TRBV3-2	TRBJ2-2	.	CASSYSGELFF	TGTGCCAGCAGTTACTCCGGGGAGCTGTTTTTT
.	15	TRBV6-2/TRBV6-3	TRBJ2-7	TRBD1	CASSYSSGGRNEQYF	TGTGCCAGCAGTTACTCGTCAGGGGGCCGCAACGAGCAGTACTTC